This TCR beta chain was obtained from a study of CDR3 diversity in severe acne (dated by TCRdb to about 2019). Details on this clonotype: Its cognate antigen has yet to be identified. A much more abundant neighbour one base away suggests this may be a read error.

The CDR3 numbers 14 residues from cysteine through phenylalanine. The sequence is cut down to CDR3 DNA, 42 bases in frame from base 1. The germline V gene (reference sequence) sets CDR1 to LNHDA and CDR2 to SQIVND. Libraries were made using PCR. Sequenced on an Illumina HiSeq 2000. The public reads were run again by TCRdb, first through fastp at Q25 and then through MiXCR, and only productive beta chains were kept. Rows are combined by CDR3 protein, so each entry shows the most common genes and DNA. For this sample there are roughly 100,000 distinct CDR3 sequences; roughly half appear just once. The leading ten clones occupy 9.5% to 15% of the sample.

Specimen: blood. This clonotype was sampled from a male donor with acne. The chain employs TRBV19 and TRBJ1-5; TRBD1 is perhaps the D gene, given 5 matching bases. The base sequence is TGTGCCAGTTCAGCCCAGGGTGGGAATCAGCCCCAGAATTTT. It translates as CASSAQGGNQPQNF. The entire variable domain, with the stretches around the CDR3 drawn from the reference TRBV19 and TRBJ1-5 proteins, is DGGITQSPKYLFRKEGQNVTLSCEQNLNHDAMYWYRQDPGQGLRLIYYSQIVNDFQKGDIAEGYSVSREKKESFPLTVTSAQKNPTAFYLCASSAQGGNQPQNFGDGTRLSIL.